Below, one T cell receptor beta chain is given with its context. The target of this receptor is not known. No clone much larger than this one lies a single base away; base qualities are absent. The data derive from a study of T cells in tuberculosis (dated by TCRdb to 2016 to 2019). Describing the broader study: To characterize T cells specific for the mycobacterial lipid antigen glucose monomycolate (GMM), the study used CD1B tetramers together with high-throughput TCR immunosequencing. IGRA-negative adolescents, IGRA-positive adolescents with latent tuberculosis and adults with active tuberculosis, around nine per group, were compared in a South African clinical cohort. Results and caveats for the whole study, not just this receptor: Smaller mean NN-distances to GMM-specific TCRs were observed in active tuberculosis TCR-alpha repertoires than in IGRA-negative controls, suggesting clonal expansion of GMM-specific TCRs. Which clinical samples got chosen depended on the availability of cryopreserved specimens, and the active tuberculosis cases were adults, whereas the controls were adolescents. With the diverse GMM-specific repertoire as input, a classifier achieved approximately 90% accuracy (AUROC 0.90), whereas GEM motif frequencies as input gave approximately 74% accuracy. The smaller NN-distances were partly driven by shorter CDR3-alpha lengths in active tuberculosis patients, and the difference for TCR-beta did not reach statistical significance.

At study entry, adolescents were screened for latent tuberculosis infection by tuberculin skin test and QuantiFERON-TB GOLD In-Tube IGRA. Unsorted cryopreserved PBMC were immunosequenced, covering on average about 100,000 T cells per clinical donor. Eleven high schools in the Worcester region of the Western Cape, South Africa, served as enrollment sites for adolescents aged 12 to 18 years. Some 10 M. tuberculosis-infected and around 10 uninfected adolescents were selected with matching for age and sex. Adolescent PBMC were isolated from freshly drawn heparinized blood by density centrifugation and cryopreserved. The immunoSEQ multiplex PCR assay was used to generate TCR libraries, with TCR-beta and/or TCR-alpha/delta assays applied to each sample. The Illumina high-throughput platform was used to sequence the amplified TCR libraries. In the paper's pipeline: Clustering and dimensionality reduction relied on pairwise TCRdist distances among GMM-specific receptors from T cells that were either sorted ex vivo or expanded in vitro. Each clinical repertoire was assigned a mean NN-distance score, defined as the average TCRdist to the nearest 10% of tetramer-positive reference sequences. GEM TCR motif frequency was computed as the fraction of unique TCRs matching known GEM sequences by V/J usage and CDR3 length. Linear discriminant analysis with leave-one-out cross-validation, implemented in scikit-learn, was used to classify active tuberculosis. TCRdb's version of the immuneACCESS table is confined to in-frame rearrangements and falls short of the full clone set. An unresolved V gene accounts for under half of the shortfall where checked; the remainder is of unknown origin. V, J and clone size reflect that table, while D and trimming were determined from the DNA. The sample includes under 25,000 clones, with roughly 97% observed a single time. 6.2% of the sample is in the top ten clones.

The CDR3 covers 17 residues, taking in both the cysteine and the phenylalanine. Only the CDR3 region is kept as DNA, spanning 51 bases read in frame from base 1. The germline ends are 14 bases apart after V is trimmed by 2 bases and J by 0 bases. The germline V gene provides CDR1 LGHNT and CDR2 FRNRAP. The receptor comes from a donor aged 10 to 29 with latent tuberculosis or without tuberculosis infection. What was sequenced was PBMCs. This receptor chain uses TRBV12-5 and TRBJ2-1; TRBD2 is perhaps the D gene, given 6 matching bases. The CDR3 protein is CASGLRIGGSSYNEQFF. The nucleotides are TGTGCTAGTGGTTTGCGAATTGGGGGGAGCTCCTACAATGAGCAGTTCTTC.